What follows are 10 T cell receptor beta chains derived from one specimen sequenced in a study of cytomegalovirus exposure and HLA in healthy donors. The primer mix had 60 Vbeta and 13 Jbeta primers. The assay was immunoSEQ multiplex PCR, and TCRdb's table has in-frame clones only and misses some. The sample shows 150,000 to 200,000 clones, about three quarters of them seen only once. Sample: PBMCs. The receptors shown here come from a woman aged 40 to 49 in good health and CMV-seronegative.

This chain joins TRBV19 and TRBJ2-2; weak D call: TRBD2 (5 bases). CDR3 length: 18 amino acids. CDR1 and CDR2 from the germline V gene are LNHDA and SQIVND (reference sequence). Trimming left V 3 bases short and J 0 bases short, with 17 bases between. As DNA, the CDR3 is TGTGCCAGTAGTATCTGGGTGGGAGATTTCGCGAACACCGGGGAGCTGTTTTTT. This gives the protein CASSIWVGDFANTGELFF.

This chain connects TRBV5-1 to TRBJ2-3; 10 bases are a match to TRBD2. This CDR3 is built from 16 residues. After removal of 3 bases from V and 4 bases from J, the junction contained 8 bases not matched to a gene. Germline assignment: CDR1 SGHRS and CDR2 YFSETQ. The DNA for the CDR3 is TGCGCCAGCAGCTCCTCACTTAGCGGGAGGTCAGATACGCAGTATTTT. This translates into CASSSSLSGRSDTQYF.

This chain uses TRBV7-9 with TRBJ2-7; possible D gene TRBD1, 6 bases. Germline CDR1 and CDR2: SEHNR and FQNEAQ (reference sequence). The CDR3 is 13 amino acids. V was pared by 4 bases and J by 1 base, with 8 bases between. DNA of the CDR3: TGTGCCAGCAGCTACAGGGTTTCCTACGAGCAGTACTTC. Translated: CASSYRVSYEQYF.

The rearrangement uses TRBV7-3 and TRBJ1-1; the D gene is possibly TRBD1 (6 bases). V lost 3 bases, J lost 7 bases, and 12 bases lay in between. There are 13 residues in the CDR3. The germline CDR1 and CDR2 sequences are SGHTA and FQGTGA. This CDR3 reads CASSFTQGSEAFF. The CDR3 DNA reads as TGTGCCAGCAGCTTCACACAGGGAAGTGAAGCTTTCTTT. The full variable domain, its missing parts supplied by reference TRBV7-3 and TRBJ1-1, is GAGVSQTPSNKVTEKGKYVELRCDPISGHTALYWYRQSLGQGPEFLIYFQGTGAADDSGLPNDRFFAVRPEGSVSTLKIQRTERGDSAVYLCASSFTQGSEAFFGQGTRLTVV.

The genes are TRBV30 and TRBJ1-2; the D is unclear. Trimming left V 4 bases short and J 2 bases short, with 32 bases between. The CDR3 contains 20 residues. Per the germline V gene, CDR1 is GTSNPN and CDR2 is SVGIG (reference sequence). The CDR3 nucleotides read TGTGCCTGGAACGTCGTTGGTTCTTTGTACCTGGACGGGAAAAACTATGGCTACACCTTC. Protein sequence: CAWNVVGSLYLDGKNYGYTF.

There are a few counts of this clone. The CDR3 sequence: CSVPLAGVSDTQYF. CDR3 DNA sequence: TGCAGCGTGCCTCTAGCGGGAGTCTCAGATACGCAGTATTTT. This rearrangement joins TRBV29-1 to TRBJ2-3; TRBD2 matches 10 bases. Trimming removed 6 bases from V and 4 bases from J; junction bases left unmatched: 7. In germline, CDR1 is SQVTM, CDR2 ANQGSEA. CDR3 size: 14 residues.

The chain carries TRBV14 and TRBJ2-3; the match to TRBD2 covers 8 bases. With 4 bases clipped from V and 7 bases from J, the junction kept 10 bases outside the gene matches. CDR1 SGHDN and CDR2 FVKESK come from the germline V gene. The CDR3 has 15 residues. For the CDR3, the DNA is TGTGCCAGCAGCCCTTTAGCGGGAAGAACGAATACGCAGTATTTT. Protein: CASSPLAGRTNTQYF.

This clone was counted between two and nine times. The chain carries TRBV19 and TRBJ2-3; D is ambiguous. V was shortened by 5 bases and J by 1 base, with 16 bases between the two germline ends. The CDR3 contains 16 residues. Germline CDR1 and CDR2: LNHDA and SQIVND (reference sequence). The CDR3 DNA follows: TGTGCCAGTAGTCTATCATACCTTTTGGGCACAGATACGCAGTATTTT. This translates into CASSLSYLLGTDTQYF.

The chain couples TRBV4-3 to TRBJ2-1; TRBD1 matches at 7 bases. From germline, CDR1 is LGHNA and CDR2 YSLEER. V gave up 2 bases and J gave up 12 bases; unmatched junction bases: 13. The length of the CDR3 is 15 residues. The CDR3 DNA reads as TGCGCCAGCAGCCAAAACCCGGGACAGCCCAGGGGGCAGTTCTTC. It codes for CASSQNPGQPRGQFF.

The chain uses TRBV29-1 and TRBJ2-3, with TRBD2 matching over 15 bases. The CDR3 contains 18 residues. Trimming removed 3 bases from V and 0 bases from J; junction bases left unmatched: 7. From germline, CDR1 is SQVTM and CDR2 ANQGSEA. As DNA, the CDR3 is TGCAGCGTTGAGGGACTAGCGGGAGGATTGCGAAGCACAGATACGCAGTATTTT. It specifies CSVEGLAGGLRSTDTQYF.